The 25 T cell receptor beta chains given below trace back to one sample, sequenced in a study of early T cells in non-severe SARS-CoV-2 infection (dated by TCRdb to the early 2020s). Libraries were constructed by 5' RACE. TCRdb shows the sequencer as NextSeq 500. The public reads were run again by TCRdb, first through fastp at Q25 and then through MiXCR, and only productive beta chains were kept. Each entry is one CDR3 protein sequence, shown with its most common DNA and genes. Counted in this sample were tens of thousands of distinct CDR3 sequences; roughly 9% of them appeared once. The ten top clones hold less than 25% of the sample. The sample comprised whole blood. Every receptor here comes from an adult who was a healthcare worker with PCR-confirmed SARS-CoV-2 infection or an uninfected control (not recorded which).

Many counts were recorded for this clonotype. The chain joins TRBV7-8 to TRBJ2-3; possible D gene TRBD2, 5 bases. Germline CDR1 SGHVS, CDR2 FQNEAQ. This CDR3 spans 12 amino acids. V shed 4 bases and J shed 13 bases, with 15 bases lying between them. The CDR3 sequence: CASSSYRERKYF. The CDR3 region has the DNA TGTGCCAGCAGCTCCTACCGGGAAAGAAAGTATTTT.

V is TRBV2 and J is TRBJ2-3; D call uncertain. The germline CDR1 and CDR2 sequences are SNHLY and FYNNEI. Trimming stripped 4 bases from V and 7 bases from J, with 6 bases between. This CDR3 is built from 11 residues. The CDR3 nucleotides are TGTGCCAGCAGTGTCCGTTATACGCAGTATTTT. Its protein is CASSVRYTQYF.

This clonotype turned up a few times. This rearrangement joins TRBV12-3 or TRBV12-4 to TRBJ2-5; no clear D gene. The CDR3 is 11 residues long. V was trimmed by 3 bases and J by 5 bases, leaving 4 bases between them. The chain's CDR3 is CASSFSETQYF. CDR3 in DNA: TGTGCCAGCAGTTTTAGCGAGACCCAGTACTTC.

V is TRBV9 and J is TRBJ1-6, with TRBD1 matching over 7 bases. This CDR3 contains 14 residues. Germline loops: CDR1 SGDLS, CDR2 YYNGEE. J gave up 10 bases and V 3 bases, and 7 bases lay outside the gene matches. The CDR3 DNA follows: TGTGCCAGCAGCGGCACAGGGGAAAACTCACCCCTCCACTTT. It specifies CASSGTGENSPLHF. Filled out from reference TRBV9 and TRBJ1-6, the complete variable domain reads DSGVTQTPKHLITATGQRVTLRCSPRSGDLSVYWYQQSLDQGLQFLIQYYNGEERAKGNILERFSAQQFPDLHSELNLSSLELGDSALYFCASSGTGENSPLHFGNGTRLTVT.

This clonotype has more than one count but fewer than ten. For the CDR3, the DNA is TGTGCCTGGAGTGTAACAGGGAACAATGAGCAGTTCTTC. Protein sequence: CAWSVTGNNEQFF. V usage is TRBV30 and J usage is TRBJ2-1; D may be TRBD1 (6 bases). CDR1 and CDR2 from the germline V gene are GTSNPN and SVGIG (reference sequence). CDR3 length: 13 residues. V shed 0 bases and J shed 5 bases, with 8 bases lying between them.

The rearrangement uses TRBV7-3 and TRBJ2-3, with D perhaps matching TRBD2 (5 bases). Trimming stripped 0 bases from V and 4 bases from J, with 11 bases between. Germline loops: CDR1 SGHTA, CDR2 FQGTGA. The CDR3 extends over 15 amino acids. This CDR3 reads CASSLTRDRADTQYF. In nucleotides, the CDR3 is TGTGCCAGCAGCTTAACGAGGGATCGCGCAGATACGCAGTATTTT.

This clonotype was counted between two and nine times. The V gene is TRBV20-1, the J gene TRBJ2-5, with D hard to call. Trimming pared 0 bases from V and 2 bases from J, leaving 4 bases between. This CDR3 has 12 residues. CDR1 is DFQATT and CDR2 is SNEGSKA in the germline V gene (reference sequence). CDR3 loop: CSAREGQETQYF. CDR3 DNA sequence: TGCAGTGCTAGAGAGGGGCAAGAGACCCAGTACTTC.

The chain employs TRBV9 and TRBJ1-1; D may be TRBD1 (6 bases). Per the germline V gene, CDR1 is SGDLS and CDR2 is YYNGEE. V dropped 0 bases and J dropped 3 bases, with 12 bases sitting between them. The CDR3 is 15 amino acids. For the CDR3, the DNA is TGTGCCAGCAGCGTAGTGTCGGCAGGGGACACTGAAGCTTTCTTT. Translation gives CASSVVSAGDTEAFF.

V gene TRBV12-3 or TRBV12-4 combines with J gene TRBJ2-3, with 13 bases lining up with TRBD2. The CDR3 runs to 16 residues. V gave up 5 bases and J gave up 2 bases; unmatched junction bases: 4. This CDR3 reads CASSRTSGGNTDTQYF. In DNA, the CDR3 is TGTGCCAGCAGTAGGACTAGCGGGGGTAACACAGATACGCAGTATTTT.

This clonotype showed up just a few times. CDR3 loop: CASRSALAEETQYF. In DNA form, the CDR3 reads TGTGCCAGCAGATCCGCTCTGGCGGAGGAGACCCAGTACTTC. The genes are TRBV7-9 and TRBJ2-5; D call uncertain. Germline CDR1 reads SEHNR; CDR2 reads FQNEAQ (reference sequence). This CDR3 region has 14 residues. V was clipped by 6 bases and J by 5 bases, with 16 bases between them.

The rearrangement joins TRBV27 to TRBJ1-5; TRBD1 agrees at 7 bases. The CDR3 spans 16 residues. With 6 bases clipped from V and 2 bases from J, the junction kept 10 bases outside the gene matches. Germline assignment: CDR1 MNHEY and CDR2 SMNVEV (reference sequence). The CDR3 region is CASRPRQGRGNQPQHF. In nucleotides, the CDR3 is TGTGCCAGCAGGCCGAGACAGGGACGGGGCAATCAGCCCCAGCATTTT.

Judged by abundance, this clonotype is medium-sized (0.01 to 0.1%). The chain links TRBV7-9 to TRBJ2-7; the D is unclear. The CDR3 spans 11 residues. CDR1 is SEHNR, CDR2 FQNEAQ, per germline (reference sequence). V dropped 3 bases and J dropped 5 bases, with 5 bases sitting between them. The CDR3 is CASSFEDEQYF. The CDR3 DNA reads as TGTGCCAGCAGCTTTGAGGACGAGCAGTACTTC. Full variable domain (rest looked up from reference TRBV7-9 and TRBJ2-7): DTGVSQNPRHKITKRGQNVTFRCDPISEHNRLYWYRQTLGQGPEFLTYFQNEAQLEKSRLLSDRFSAERPKGSFSTLEIQRTEQGDSAMYLCASSFEDEQYFGPGTRLTVT.

In its sample, this clonotype was seen many times. The chain uses TRBV12-3 or TRBV12-4 and TRBJ1-2, with D perhaps matching TRBD1 (5 bases). V was clipped by 5 bases and J by 2 bases, with 9 bases between them. The CDR3 has 13 amino acids. CDR3 coding DNA: TGTGCCAGCAGTGTGACAGCCAACTATGGCTACACCTTC. It translates to CASSVTANYGYTF.

This clonotype was counted only a few times. The V and J genes are TRBV29-1 and TRBJ1-1, with D uncertain. CDR1 is SQVTM and CDR2 is ANQGSEA in the germline V gene. V lost 1 base and J 11 bases, leaving 14 bases between the germline ends. The CDR3 has 12 amino acids. The CDR3 protein is CSVEGRIIGAFF. DNA for the CDR3: TGCAGCGTTGAAGGCCGGATTATCGGGGCTTTCTTT.

In this sample, this clonotype turned up a few times. This may be a read error: a much more frequent sequence differs by one nucleotide. The V call is TRBV29-1, the J call TRBJ2-3; D perhaps matches TRBD1 (6 bases). From germline, CDR1 is SQVTM and CDR2 ANQGSEA. This CDR3 region has 12 residues. Trimming took 6 bases from V and 4 from J, leaving 11 bases between them. This CDR3 is CSVGANADTQYF. For the CDR3, the DNA is TGCAGCGTGGGGGCGAACGCAGATACGCAGTATTTT.

This clonotype was seen ten or more times. In DNA, the CDR3 is TGCAGACGTGGATTACGGCCCGGGGAGCTGTTTTTT. Protein: CRRGLRPGELFF. This chain joins TRBV29-1 and TRBJ2-2; no firm D call. Looked up from germline, CDR1 is SQVTM and CDR2 is ANQGSEA. The CDR3 length is 12 residues.

The sample holds a few counts of this clonotype. The CDR3 DNA is TGTGCCATCAGGGGAGGGACTGAAGCTTTCTTT. Its protein product is CAIRGGTEAFF. The chain recombines TRBV10-3 with TRBJ1-1, with D hard to call. V shed 6 bases and J shed 5 bases, with 7 bases lying between them. This CDR3 is 11 amino acids long. Looked up from germline, CDR1 is ENHRY and CDR2 is SYGVKD.

CDR3 sequence: CASSPPRESEQYF. The DNA of the CDR3 is TGTGCCAGCAGCCCGCCGCGAGAGAGCGAGCAGTACTTC. The V and J genes are TRBV7-8 and TRBJ2-7; no reliable D call. This CDR3 has 13 residues. CDR1 SGHVS and CDR2 FQNEAQ come from the germline V gene. V lost 5 bases to trimming and J lost 6 bases, with 14 bases between them.

This clonotype was picked up a small number of times. V and J are TRBV6-2 or TRBV6-3 and TRBJ1-2; D is unclear. The germline V and J ends were trimmed by 6 bases and 8 bases, with 16 bases remaining between them. The CDR3 loop spans 13 amino acids. In germline, CDR1 is MNHEY, CDR2 SVGEGT. The CDR3 loop is CASRVTPTGGYTF. Here the CDR3 DNA reads TGTGCCAGCAGGGTAACACCTACGGGAGGCTACACCTTC.

Concerning this clonotype itself: No conserved phenylalanine or tryptophan is present at the end of the CDR3, so a read error is the likely explanation. The chain uses TRBV18 and TRBJ2-7, with D possibly being TRBD1 or TRBD2 (6 bases each). This CDR3 is 15 amino acids long. Looked up from germline, CDR1 is KGHSH and CDR2 is LQKENI. Trimming took off 2 bases at V and 3 bases at J, with 14 bases between the two ends. Here the CDR3 reads CASSPTAGQVYEQYL. For the CDR3, the DNA is TGTGCCAGCTCACCAACCGCGGGACAAGTCTACGAGCAGTACCTC.

CDR3 sequence: CASSGVVALTGELFF. The CDR3, as DNA: TGTGCCAGCAGCGGAGTTGTGGCTTTGACCGGGGAGCTGTTTTTT. The rearrangement links TRBV11-2 to TRBJ2-2, with D unresolved. Trimming shortened V by 5 bases and J by 5 bases, and 15 bases separated the two germline ends. Germline CDR1 reads SGHAT; CDR2 reads FQNNGV. This CDR3 contains 15 residues.

This clonotype was seen a handful of times. The chain links TRBV2 to TRBJ1-2, with D tentatively TRBD1 (5 bases). The germline V and J ends were trimmed by 8 bases and 8 bases, with 15 bases remaining between them. Germline V gene sequence: CDR1 SNHLY, CDR2 FYNNEI. CDR3 length: 12 residues. The CDR3, as DNA: TGTGCCAGCGCCCAGGGTCCTCGAGGCTACACCTTC. Translating it yields CASAQGPRGYTF.

This clonotype appeared a few times. The V and J genes are TRBV6-6 and TRBJ2-7; the match to TRBD2 covers 7 bases. In germline, CDR1 is MNHNY, CDR2 SVGAGI (reference sequence). V lost 6 bases and J lost 7; bases outside the gene matches: 12. The CDR3 has 14 residues. CDR3 DNA: TGTGCCAGCAGAGTCGCGGGGGAAGTGAAAGAGCAGTACTTC. Translated, it gives CASRVAGEVKEQYF.

This clonotype was counted a few times. V and J are TRBV5-1 and TRBJ2-3; D ambiguous. CDR1 and CDR2 (germline): SGHRS, YFSETQ. The ends were cut back, 0 bases at V and 6 bases at J, with 14 bases in the middle. The CDR3 extends over 15 amino acids. This CDR3 reads CASSLGPAGVDTQYF. CDR3 nucleotide sequence: TGCGCCAGCAGCTTGGGTCCCGCAGGTGTCGATACGCAGTATTTT.

The DNA of the CDR3 is TGTGCCAGCAGCTTAGGGAGGAACTTCTATGGCTACACCTTC. Its translation is CASSLGRNFYGYTF. This chain links TRBV7-2 with TRBJ1-2, with D unresolved. Germline CDR1 and CDR2: SGHTA and FQGNSA. The CDR3 runs 14 residues. With 1 base removed from V and 4 bases from J, the gap between germline ends came to 10 bases.